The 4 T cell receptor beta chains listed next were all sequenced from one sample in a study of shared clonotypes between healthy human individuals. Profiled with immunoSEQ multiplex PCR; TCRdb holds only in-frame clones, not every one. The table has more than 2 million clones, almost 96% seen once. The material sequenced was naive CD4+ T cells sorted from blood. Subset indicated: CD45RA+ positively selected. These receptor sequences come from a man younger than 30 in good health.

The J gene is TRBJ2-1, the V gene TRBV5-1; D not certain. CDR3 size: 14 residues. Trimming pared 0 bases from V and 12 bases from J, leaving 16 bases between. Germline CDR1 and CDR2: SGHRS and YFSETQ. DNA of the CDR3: TGCGCCAGCAGCTTGGCCGGTCTCAGGATGGTGCAGTTCTTC. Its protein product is CASSLAGLRMVQFF.

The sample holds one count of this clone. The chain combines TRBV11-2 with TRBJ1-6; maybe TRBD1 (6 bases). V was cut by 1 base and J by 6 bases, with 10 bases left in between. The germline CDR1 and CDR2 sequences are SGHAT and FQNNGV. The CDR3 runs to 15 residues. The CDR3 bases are TGTGCCAGCAGCTTAGTTGGGGGGCTTAATTCACCCCTCCACTTT. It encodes CASSLVGGLNSPLHF.

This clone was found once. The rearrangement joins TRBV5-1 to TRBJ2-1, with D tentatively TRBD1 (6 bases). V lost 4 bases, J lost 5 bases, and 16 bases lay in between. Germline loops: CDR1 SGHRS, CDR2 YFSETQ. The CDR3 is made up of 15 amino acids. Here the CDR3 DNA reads TGCGCCAGCAGCCCTCTAGCAGGGGCCCACAATGAGCAGTTCTTC. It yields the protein CASSPLAGAHNEQFF.

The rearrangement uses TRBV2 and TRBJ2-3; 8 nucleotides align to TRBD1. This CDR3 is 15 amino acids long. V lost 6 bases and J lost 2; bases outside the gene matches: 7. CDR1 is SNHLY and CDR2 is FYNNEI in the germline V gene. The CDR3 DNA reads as TGTGCCAGCAGAGACAGGGGAATGCTCACAGATACGCAGTATTTT. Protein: CASRDRGMLTDTQYF.